Sequencing of this T cell receptor (beta chain) was carried out in a study of blood T cell repertoires in COVID-19 (TCRdb year 2020). General notes on the study: Collaborator samples came from the United States, Italy and Spain and covered acute and convalescent phases of COVID-19. The prospective study material was composed of cDNA or gDNA derived from T cells, B-cell-depleted T cells, or PBMCs. The dataset comprised deeply sampled blood TCRbeta repertoires from subjects exposed to, actively infected with, or recovered from COVID-19. The repertoires were made available in a free public database intended to serve as a resource for research on the immune response to SARS-CoV-2. The samples were drawn from the first 160 participants of the ongoing ImmuneRACE study and from 950 to 1,500 subjects provided by 6 global collaborators. A de-identified subject ID, COVID-19 status, age in years and sex were almost always included in the sample metadata. Where available, HLA class I and class II types were taken from metadata supplied by the sample provider and were not determined by assay-based typing.

One collaborating source in Seattle enrolled patients during active infection and followed them longitudinally through the course of disease. The collaborating institutions used their own protocols to collect whole blood in K2EDTA tubes. For TCRbeta analysis, collaborators shipped samples in one of three forms: frozen whole blood, isolated PBMCs, or DNA extracted from either of those sample types. A word on this clone: Which antigen it targets is not known. No clone much larger than this one lies a single base away; base qualities are absent.

TCRbeta CDR3 regions were amplified from genomic DNA using the immunoSEQ Assay, a bias-controlled multiplex PCR. As for the authors' bioinformatics: Within the assay, amplification of reference gene primers was used to estimate how many nucleated cells each sample contained. To quantify the absolute abundance of each unique TCRbeta CDR3 rearrangement, sequence reads were collapsed and filtered. For each sample, productive Simpson clonality was calculated as the square root of Simpson's diversity index over productive rearrangements. This immuneACCESS table, as held by TCRdb, lists in-frame sequences with V and J called but not all clones. Of the missing ones, under half trace to an unresolved V gene in checked studies; the others have no known cause. The V and J calls and clone size were taken over from that table, and D and trimming were inferred from the DNA. The sample has 300,000 to 350,000 clones on record, roughly 90% of them singletons. Just under 7.5% of the sample is taken by the ten largest.

General conclusions and limits of the study: How much clinical and demographic metadata was included differed by source and by participant, and the metadata was provided uncurated.

The CDR3 has 14 amino acids, counting the end cysteine and phenylalanine. Only the CDR3 DNA stays, 42 bases, in frame from base 1. The CDR1 and CDR2 encoded by the germline V gene are SNHLY and FYNNEI. At the junction V is shortened by 4 bases and J by 5 bases, with 14 bases in between. The sample taken for sequencing was peripheral blood. The TCR comes from a woman in her 70s with COVID-19, enrolled during active disease. The V and J genes are TRBV2 and TRBJ1-2; matching of 6 bases hints at TRBD1 as the D gene. The CDR3 corresponds to CASSADSSTYGYTF. The nucleotide sequence is given as TGTGCCAGCAGTGCGGACAGCTCCACTTATGGCTACACCTTC.